The 3 T cell receptor beta chains below come from one sample, sequenced in a study of OX40 agonist ivuxolimab in advanced cancers. The method was immunoSEQ multiplex PCR; TCRdb's version includes in-frame clones alone and lacks a portion of them. The sample holds around 46,000 clones, 82% seen once. This specimen consisted of CD4+ or CD8+ T cells sorted from blood, obtained in a trial of the OX40 agonist ivuxolimab. The receptor source for this set is an adult with an advanced solid tumor such as melanoma, head and neck, liver or kidney cancer.

In this sample, this clone turned up once. The chain uses TRBV7-9 and TRBJ2-1; D may be TRBD2 (6 bases). CDR1 is SEHNR, CDR2 FQNEAQ, per germline (reference sequence). V dropped 7 bases and J dropped 2 bases, with 12 bases sitting between them. The length of the CDR3 is 14 residues. DNA of the CDR3: TGTGCCAGCACTGGCGGCGGGACCTACAATGAGCAGTTCTTC. Its translation is CASTGGGTYNEQFF.

This chain uses TRBV7-2 with TRBJ2-3; TRBD2 matches at 11 bases. Germline CDR1 is SGHTA and CDR2 is FQGNSA. The CDR3 covers 16 residues. Trimming took 5 bases from V and 1 from J; bases not matched to a gene: 5. The CDR3 sequence: CASSPLAGGGTDTQYF. The CDR3 nucleotides are TGTGCCAGCAGCCCCTTAGCGGGGGGGGGCACAGATACGCAGTATTTT.

The chain employs TRBV7-2 and TRBJ1-1; D unresolved. CDR3 length equals 14 residues. The germline V gene encodes CDR1 SGHTA and CDR2 FQGNSA. The V end was cut by 2 bases, the J end by 0 bases, with 7 bases between. CDR3 residues: CASSLIGLNTEAFF. CDR3 bases: TGTGCCAGCAGCTTAATAGGTTTGAACACTGAAGCTTTCTTT.